This T cell receptor beta chain was recovered during a study of T-cell reconstitution after alpha-beta-depleted transplantation in children. There are 13 residues in the CDR3. The germline V gene encodes CDR1 DFQATT and CDR2 SNEGSKA (reference sequence). Trimming took 1 base from V and 7 from J, leaving 13 bases between them. TCRbeta library construction was performed incorporating unique molecular identifiers. TCRdb passed the PCR reads through MiXCR, listing each CDR3 protein once. Here the sample spans fewer than 550,000 distinct CDR3 sequences, roughly a tenth being singletons. The origin of this receptor is a human donor who donated a stem cell graft to a child with acute myeloid leukemia. The chain employs TRBV20-1 and TRBJ1-1; D is perhaps TRBD1 (6 bases). The material was PBMCs from the stem cell graft donor, obtained from the stem cell graft. CDR3 sequence reads: CSARGRGLGEAFF. In nucleotides, the CDR3 is TGCAGTGCTAGAGGACGGGGGCTGGGTGAAGCTTTCTTT.